Following are 8 T cell receptor beta chains from one sample sequenced in a study of monozygotic twins with inflammatory bowel disease (dated by TCRdb to between 2019 and 2020). Libraries were constructed by 5' RACE. Data came from an Illumina HiSeq 2500. TCRdb reprocessed the sequencing reads and holds a single record per CDR3 protein sequence, with no DNA. The sample's clone listing holds 300,000 to 400,000 distinct CDR3 sequences. The ten largest clones add up to 2% to 2.5% of the sample. Sample: blood. Every receptor here comes from a human donor with ulcerative colitis or Crohn's disease, or a healthy co-twin of an affected twin (not recorded which).

The V call is TRBV5-1, the J call TRBJ2-1; the D gene TCRdb calls, TRBD1, cannot be checked with no DNA. In germline, CDR1 is SGHRS, CDR2 YFSETQ. CDR3 size: 16 residues. CDR3 loop: CASSFIFAGGYNEQFF.

The genes are TRBV29-1 and TRBJ2-1. Germline lookup yields CDR1 SQVTM and CDR2 ANQGSEA. The CDR3 runs 11 residues. The CDR3 reads CSVVGRNEQFF.

V and J are TRBV9 and TRBJ1-3; TCRdb selects TRBD1, and the lack of DNA leaves this call unchecked. The CDR3 sequence is 15 residues long. Germline assignment: CDR1 SGDLS and CDR2 YYNGEE. The CDR3 region is CASTFDDRGTNTIYF. The whole variable domain, remainder taken from reference TRBV9 and TRBJ1-3, is DSGVTQTPKHLITATGQRVTLRCSPRSGDLSVYWYQQSLDQGLQFLIQYYNGEERAKGNILERFSAQQFPDLHSELNLSSLELGDSALYFCASTFDDRGTNTIYFGEGSWLTVV.

The chain joins TRBV6-1 to TRBJ2-7; TCRdb picks TRBD1, but there is no DNA to check that call. Germline V gives CDR1 MNHNS, CDR2 SASEGT. The CDR3 is made up of 15 amino acids. CDR3 sequence reads: CASSPRTGVSYEQYF.

The chain joins TRBV20-1 to TRBJ2-2; no DNA is available, so the TRBD1 call from TCRdb remains unchecked. The germline gives CDR1 DFQATT, CDR2 SNEGSKA (reference sequence). CDR3 length: 14 residues. This CDR3 reads CSALDRANTGELFF.

V gene TRBV27 combines with J gene TRBJ2-3; absent DNA, TCRdb's TRBD1 call cannot be checked. The germline gives CDR1 MNHEY, CDR2 SMNVEV (reference sequence). The CDR3 consists of 15 residues. The CDR3 protein is CASSFADRVHDTQYF.

This rearrangement joins TRBV19 to TRBJ2-3; TCRdb outputs TRBD2, but without DNA this stays unchecked. CDR1 is LNHDA, CDR2 SQIVND, per germline (reference sequence). CDR3 length: 15 residues. This CDR3 is CVSSMRSGGGDTQYF.

The chain couples TRBV7-2 to TRBJ2-7. The CDR3 covers 13 residues. Germline CDR1 is SGHTA and CDR2 is FQGNSA. This chain's CDR3 is CASSFGFIHEQYF.